This T cell receptor (beta chain) was sequenced for a study of a mutant IDH1 vaccine in newly diagnosed glioma. Study as a whole: Vaccination began 4-6 weeks post radiotherapy alone, or with temozolomide cycles. Males made up 62.5% and females roughly 38% of treated patients, whose mean age was around 40 years.

Time point given: week 5, during vaccination. Doses of 300 ug of mutant IDH1 20-mer peptide were given with topical imiquimod. About this clone itself: Its antigen is undetermined.

CDR3 length: 11 residues. From germline, CDR1 is PRHDT and CDR2 FYEKMQ (reference sequence). V gave up 2 bases and J gave up 3 bases, with 2 bases separating them. Assay: immunoSEQ multiplex PCR; the TCRdb copy retains only in-frame clones and omits some. The sample lists around 50,000 clones, 85% to 90% occurring once. J is TRBJ2-7 and V is TRBV13; D is undetermined. This clonotype was sampled from a woman in her 40s with glioma. This material consisted of PBMCs, taken from a glioma patient whose treatment included an IDH1 peptide vaccine. The CDR3 spells CASSLSYEQYF. The CDR3 DNA follows: TGTGCCAGCAGCTTAAGCTACGAGCAGTACTTC.